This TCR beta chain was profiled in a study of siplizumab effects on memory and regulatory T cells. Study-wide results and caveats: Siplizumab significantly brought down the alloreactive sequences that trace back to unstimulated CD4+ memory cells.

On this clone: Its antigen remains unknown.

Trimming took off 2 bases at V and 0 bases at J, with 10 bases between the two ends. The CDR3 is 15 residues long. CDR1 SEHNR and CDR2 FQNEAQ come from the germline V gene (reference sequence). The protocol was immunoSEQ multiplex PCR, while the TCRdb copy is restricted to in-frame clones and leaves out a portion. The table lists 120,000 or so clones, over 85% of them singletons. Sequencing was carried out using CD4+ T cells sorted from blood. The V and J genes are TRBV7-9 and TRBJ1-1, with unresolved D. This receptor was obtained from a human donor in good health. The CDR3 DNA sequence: TGTGCCAGCAGCTTAATATTGGGCATGAACACTGAAGCTTTCTTT. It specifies CASSLILGMNTEAFF.